The T cell receptor beta chain under discussion was sequenced for a study of ipilimumab plus nivolumab after autologous stem cell transplantation. Study at large: A median of roughly eight nivolumab and 5 ipilimumab doses were given. The myeloma group: high-risk transplant-naive, or relapse within 3 years after first autologous transplant.

TCRdb keeps only in-frame clones here, not all; method: immunoSEQ multiplex PCR. This repertoire shows about 43,000 clones, approximately 91% found once; its top ten account for nearly 0.9%. Germline-derived CDR1 and CDR2 are LNHDA and SQIVND (reference sequence). Trimming stripped 1 base from V and 7 bases from J, with 13 bases between. CDR3 length equals 14 residues. This TCR derives from a male donor with multiple myeloma. The material was PBMCs, obtained in a trial of ipilimumab plus nivolumab as post-transplant consolidation. This chain connects TRBV19 to TRBJ1-2; a possible D gene is TRBD1 (5 bases). CDR3 sequence (DNA): TGTGCCAGTAGTATAGTTCAGGGAAAGAGTGGCTACACCTTC. Translating gives CASSIVQGKSGYTF.